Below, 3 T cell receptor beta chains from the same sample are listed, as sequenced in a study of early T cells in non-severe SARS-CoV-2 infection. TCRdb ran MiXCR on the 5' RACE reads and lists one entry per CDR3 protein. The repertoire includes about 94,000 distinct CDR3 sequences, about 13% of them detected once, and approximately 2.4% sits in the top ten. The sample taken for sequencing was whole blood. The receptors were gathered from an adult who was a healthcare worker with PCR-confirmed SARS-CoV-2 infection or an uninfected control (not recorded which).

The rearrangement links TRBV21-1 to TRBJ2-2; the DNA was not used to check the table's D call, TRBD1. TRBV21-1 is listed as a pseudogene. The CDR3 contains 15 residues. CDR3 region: CASSNGTVNTGELFF. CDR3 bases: TGTGCCAGCAGCAATGGGACAGTGAACACCGGGGAGCTGTTTTTT.

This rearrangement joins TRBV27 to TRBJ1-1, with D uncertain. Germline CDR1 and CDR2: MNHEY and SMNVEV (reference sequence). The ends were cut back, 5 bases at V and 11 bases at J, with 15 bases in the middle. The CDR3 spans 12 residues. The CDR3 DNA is TGTGCCAGCAGTACACAAACCGGATCCGCTTTCTTT. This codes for CASSTQTGSAFF.

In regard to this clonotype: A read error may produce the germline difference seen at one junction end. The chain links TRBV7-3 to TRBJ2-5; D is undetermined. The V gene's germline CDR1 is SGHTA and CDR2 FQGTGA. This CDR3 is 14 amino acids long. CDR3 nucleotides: TGTGCCAGCAGCTCCCTGGCCGGGCAAGGGACCCAGTACTTC. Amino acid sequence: CASSSLAGQGTQYF.